This T cell receptor beta chain was found in a study of blood T cell repertoires in COVID-19. Across the whole study: PBMCs, B-cell-depleted T cells, or T cells were the source of the cDNA or gDNA that made up the material.

Assay used: immunoSEQ multiplex PCR; TCRdb lists only in-frame clones, some missing. The sample shows roughly 250,000 clones, 85% to 95% of them seen only once. The sequencing sample was made of PBMCs or T cells enriched from blood (not recorded which). The receptor was isolated from a woman aged 18-29 years who had recovered from COVID-19.

Here the CDR3 DNA reads TGTGCCAGCAGCCAAATTAGCGCCGGGTTAGGGACCCAGTACTTC. It specifies CASSQISAGLGTQYF. The V and J genes are TRBV7-2 and TRBJ2-5; perhaps TRBD2 as D (5 bases). CDR3 length equals 15 residues. V was trimmed by 5 bases and J by 7 bases, leaving 20 bases between them. CDR1 is SGHTA and CDR2 is FQGNSA in the germline V gene.